The 16 T cell receptor beta chains in this list originate from one sample, sequenced in a study of cytomegalovirus exposure and HLA in healthy donors. Primers: 60 Vbeta forward and 13 Jbeta reverse. Assay used: immunoSEQ multiplex PCR; TCRdb lists only in-frame clones, some missing. The table for this sample gives about 160,000 clones. The specimen sequenced was PBMCs. The receptors derive from a woman aged 55-69 years in good health and CMV-seronegative.

Here the CDR3 reads CASSFPRTQSSYNSPLHF. The CDR3 DNA follows: TGTGCCAGCAGCTTTCCCAGGACACAAAGCTCCTATAATTCACCCCTCCACTTT. The chain joins TRBV5-5 to TRBJ1-6; possibly TRBD1 for D (5 bases). V gave up 2 bases and J gave up 0 bases, with 15 bases separating them. Per germline, CDR1 SGHKS and CDR2 YYEKEE (reference sequence). There are 18 residues in the CDR3.

The J gene is TRBJ2-2, the V gene TRBV27, with TRBD1 as a possible D gene (5 bases). The CDR3 has 16 amino acids. Germline V CDR1 and CDR2: MNHEY, SMNVEV (reference sequence). V was pared by 2 bases and J by 4 bases, with 14 bases between. Here the CDR3 reads CASSLDPFRGTGELFF. The CDR3 DNA sequence: TGTGCCAGCAGTTTAGATCCATTTAGGGGCACCGGGGAGCTGTTTTTT.

The chain combines TRBV11-2 with TRBJ2-7; D might be TRBD1 (5 bases). Germline-derived CDR1 and CDR2 are SGHAT and FQNNGV. This CDR3 is 17 amino acids long. Trimming took off 4 bases at V and 2 bases at J, with 21 bases between the two ends. CDR3 residues: CASSSIMQGKGPYEQYF. The CDR3 DNA sequence: TGTGCCAGCAGCTCAATAATGCAGGGAAAGGGGCCCTACGAGCAGTACTTC. Variable domain in full (rest from reference TRBV11-2 and TRBJ2-7): EAGVAQSPRYKIIEKRQSVAFWCNPISGHATLYWYQQILGQGPKLLIQFQNNGVVDDSQLPKDRFSAERLKGVDSTLKIQPAKLEDSAVYLCASSSIMQGKGPYEQYFGPGTRLTVT.

As concerns this clone: Other nucleotide sequences from this sample produce the same CDR3. The rearrangement joins TRBV2 to TRBJ1-5; the match to TRBD1 covers 7 bases. CDR1 and CDR2 from the germline V gene are SNHLY and FYNNEI. Losses at the gene ends were 6 bases for V and 3 bases for J; bases not matched to a gene: 5. There are 14 residues in the CDR3. The DNA of the CDR3 is TGTGCCAGCAGCGAGGACAGGAACAATCAGCCCCAGCATTTT. Its translation: CASSEDRNNQPQHF.

J is TRBJ2-2 and V is TRBV19; D gene uncertain. CDR3 length equals 15 residues. Germline CDR1 LNHDA, CDR2 SQIVND (reference sequence). V gave up 3 bases and J gave up 8 bases, with 16 bases separating them. Here the CDR3 reads CASSIQRGMLGELFF. DNA of the CDR3: TGTGCCAGTAGTATCCAGCGAGGAATGCTAGGGGAGCTGTTTTTT.

The chain has TRBV2 and TRBJ1-5, with D tentatively TRBD1 (5 bases). Trimming removed 1 base from V and 7 bases from J, with 11 bases in between. There are 14 residues in the CDR3. Germline CDR1 and CDR2: SNHLY and FYNNEI. The CDR3 DNA is TGTGCCAGCAGTGAAGGGACATGGCAACAGCCCCAGCATTTT. It translates to CASSEGTWQQPQHF.

The chain recombines TRBV2 with TRBJ1-1; TRBD1 is a possible D gene (5 bases). V gave up 6 bases and J gave up 6 bases, with 11 bases separating them. This CDR3 contains 12 residues. Germline V lookup: CDR1 SNHLY, CDR2 FYNNEI. CDR3 amino acids: CASSVQVAEAFF. In DNA form, the CDR3 reads TGTGCCAGCAGCGTACAGGTAGCTGAAGCTTTCTTT.

CDR3 nucleotides: TGTGCCAGCAGTGAACGTCCCGGGACAGGGGGCGAAAAACTGTTTTTT. This sequence encodes CASSERPGTGGEKLFF. The chain recombines TRBV6-1 with TRBJ1-4, with 12 bases fitting TRBD1. The V gene's germline CDR1 is MNHNS and CDR2 SASEGT. V lost 2 bases to trimming and J lost 8 bases; unmatched junction nucleotides: 6. The CDR3 is 16 residues long.

The CDR3 region has the DNA TGTGCCAGCCGGGACTCCAACACCGGGGAGCTGTTTTTT. Translating gives CASRDSNTGELFF. The rearrangement uses TRBV4-2 and TRBJ2-2; a possible D gene is TRBD2 (6 bases). Germline V gene data show CDR1 as LGHNA and CDR2 as YNFKEQ. The CDR3 is made up of 13 amino acids. V was clipped by 8 bases and J by 2 bases, with 9 bases between them.

The chain employs TRBV9 and TRBJ2-5, with D possibly matching TRBD1 (7 bases). The CDR3 sequence is 13 residues long. Germline values: CDR1 SGDLS, CDR2 YYNGEE. V gave up 2 bases and J gave up 3 bases, with 8 bases separating them. The CDR3 nucleotides read TGTGCCAGCAGCGTCAGGGGGGAAGAGACCCAGTACTTC. Translation gives CASSVRGEETQYF.

The chain has TRBV27 and TRBJ2-5, with 8 positions matching TRBD2. J was trimmed by 5 bases and V by 0 bases; bases with no gene match: 11. Germline-derived CDR1 and CDR2 are MNHEY and SMNVEV (reference sequence). The CDR3 consists of 17 residues. The CDR3 spells CASSLSGEGLVGETQYF. The CDR3 bases are TGTGCCAGCAGTTTATCGGGAGAGGGACTAGTCGGGGAGACCCAGTACTTC.

The V and J genes are TRBV28 and TRBJ1-5; 10 nucleotides match TRBD1. Trimming at V came to 1 base and at J to 4 bases, leaving 4 bases not matched to a gene. This CDR3 has 16 amino acids. Germline V gene sequence: CDR1 MDHEN, CDR2 SYDVKM. DNA for the CDR3: TGTGCCAGCAGTTTATTACCGGGACAGGGGAATCAGCCCCAGCATTTT. Translated, it gives CASSLLPGQGNQPQHF.

The chain employs TRBV9 and TRBJ1-1; tentative D call: TRBD1 (5 bases). Germline assignment: CDR1 SGDLS and CDR2 YYNGEE. CDR3 length equals 19 residues. Deletions cut 4 bases from V and 0 bases from J, with 25 bases between. CDR3 sequence: CASSPRPLGLPSMNTEAFF. The CDR3 DNA follows: TGTGCCAGCAGCCCCCGCCCCCTGGGGCTTCCCTCGATGAACACTGAAGCTTTCTTT.

For the CDR3, the DNA is TGTGCCAGCAGCTTACTACCACTCTCACTAGCGGGAGGGCAGGTCTACAATGAGCAGTTCTTC. Protein sequence: CASSLLPLSLAGGQVYNEQFF. V and J are TRBV7-7 and TRBJ2-1; 13 bases are a match to TRBD2. The CDR3 sequence is 21 residues long. Germline CDR1 SSHAT, CDR2 FNYEAQ (reference sequence). The trim removed 2 bases at V and 3 bases at J, leaving 16 bases unmatched. The full variable domain, completed using reference TRBV7-7 and TRBJ2-1, is GAGVSQSPRYKVTKRGQDVTLRCDPISSHATLYWYQQALGQGPEFLTYFNYEAQPDKSGLPSDRFSAERPEGSISTLTIQRTEQRDSAMYRCASSLLPLSLAGGQVYNEQFFGPGTRLTVL.

V and J are TRBV9 and TRBJ2-2; 10 nucleotides agree with TRBD1. The V segment lost 1 base and the J segment 3 bases; nucleotides outside the gene matches: 3. CDR3 length equals 16 residues. Per germline, CDR1 SGDLS and CDR2 YYNGEE. CDR3 sequence reads: CASSVRQGAHTGELFF. CDR3 coding DNA: TGTGCCAGCAGCGTACGACAGGGGGCACACACCGGGGAGCTGTTTTTT.

The chain combines TRBV7-9 with TRBJ1-4, with D possibly TRBD1 on 6 matching bases. CDR1 is SEHNR, CDR2 FQNEAQ, per germline (reference sequence). Trimming cost V 3 bases and J 0 bases, with 11 bases left between them. This CDR3 is 16 amino acids long. The CDR3 spells CASSFGRGATNEKLFF. The DNA of the CDR3 is TGTGCCAGCAGCTTCGGGAGGGGGGCAACTAATGAAAAACTGTTTTTT.